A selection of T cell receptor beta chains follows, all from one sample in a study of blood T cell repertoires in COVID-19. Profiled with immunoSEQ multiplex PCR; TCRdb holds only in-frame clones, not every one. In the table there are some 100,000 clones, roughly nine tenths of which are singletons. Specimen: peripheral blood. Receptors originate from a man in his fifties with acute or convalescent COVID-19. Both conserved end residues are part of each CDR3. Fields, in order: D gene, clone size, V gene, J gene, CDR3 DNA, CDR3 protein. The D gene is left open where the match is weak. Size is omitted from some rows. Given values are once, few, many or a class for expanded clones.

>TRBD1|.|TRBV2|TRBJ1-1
TGTGCCACCTCGACCGGGACAGGGGTTTTTACTGAAGCTTTCTTT
CATSTGTGVFTEAFF
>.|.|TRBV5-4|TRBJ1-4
TGTGCCAGCAGCCCTCTGAGGGAGTTGGAGGAAAAACTGTTTTTT
CASSPLRELEEKLFF
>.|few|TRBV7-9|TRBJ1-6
TGTGCCAGCAGCCCTGCGGGGAAGGTGTCCTATAATTCACCCCTCCACTTT
CASSPAGKVSYNSPLHF
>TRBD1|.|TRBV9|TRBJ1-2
TGTGCCAGCAGCGTAGGGGGACAGGAGTATGGCTACACCTTC
CASSVGGQEYGYTF
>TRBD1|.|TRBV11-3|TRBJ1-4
TGTGCCAGCAGCTCTCGGACAGGGGGCTATGAAAAACTGTTTTTT
CASSSRTGGYEKLFF
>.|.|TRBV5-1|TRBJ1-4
TGCGCCAGCAGCCCTGGGACATCGGGATTTAATGAAAAACTGTTTTTT
CASSPGTSGFNEKLFF
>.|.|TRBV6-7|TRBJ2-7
TGTGCCAGCAGTTACTCGACCGGGGGCTACGAGCAGTACTTC
CASSYSTGGYEQYF
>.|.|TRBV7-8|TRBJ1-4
TGTGCCAGCAGCTTACCCCCGCGGGGGGGTTGGGGGAATGAAAAACTGTTTTTT
CASSLPPRGGWGNEKLFF
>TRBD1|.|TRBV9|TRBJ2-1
TGTGCCAGCAGCGCTACAGGGGTGGGTGAGCAGTTCTTC
CASSATGVGEQFF
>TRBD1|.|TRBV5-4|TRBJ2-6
TGTGCCAGCAGCTCCTATACAGGGGGCTCTGGGGCCAACGTCCTGACTTTC
CASSSYTGGSGANVLTF
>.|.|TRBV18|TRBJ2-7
TGTGCCAGCTCACCAGGGGCAGCAAGCTACGAGCAGTACTTC
CASSPGAASYEQYF
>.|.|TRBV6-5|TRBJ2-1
TGTGCCAGCAGTTACTCGGACAGGAGGGCCAATGAGCAGTTCTTC
CASSYSDRRANEQFF
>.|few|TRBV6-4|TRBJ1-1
TGTGCCAGCAGTGACTCGCCGACAGCTGAAGCTTTCTTT
CASSDSPTAEAFF
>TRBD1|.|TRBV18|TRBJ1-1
TGTGCCAGCTCCCCGGGACAGGGGAGCACTGAAGCTTTCTTT
CASSPGQGSTEAFF
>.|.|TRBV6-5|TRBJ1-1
TGTGCCAGCAGGACTGGACAGTGGGACACTGAAGCTTTCTTT
CASRTGQWDTEAFF
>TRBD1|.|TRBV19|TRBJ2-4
TGTGCCAGTAGTATGGGGGGACAGGGGCTGGCCATTCAGTACTTC
CASSMGGQGLAIQYF
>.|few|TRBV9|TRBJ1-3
TGTGCCAGCAGCGTAAACTCGGGGTCTGTCGGAAACACCATATATTTT
CASSVNSGSVGNTIYF
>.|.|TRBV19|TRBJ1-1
TGTGCCAGTACACACCGGGAGCCGAACACTGAAGCTTTCTTT
CASTHREPNTEAFF
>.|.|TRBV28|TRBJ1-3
TGTGCCAGCAGGCCACCAACAGGCCCTGGAAACACCATATATTTT
CASRPPTGPGNTIYF
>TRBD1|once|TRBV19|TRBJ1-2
TGTGCCAGTAAGGGACAGGGGATGTGGGGCTACACCTTC
CASKGQGMWGYTF
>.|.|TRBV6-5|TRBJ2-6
TGTGCCAGCAGTTATGCCAGGCCGTCTGGGGCCAACGTCCTGACTTTC
CASSYARPSGANVLTF
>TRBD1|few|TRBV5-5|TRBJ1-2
TGTGCCAGCAGCTCTACAGGGACAGGGGGCGGCTACACCTTC
CASSSTGTGGGYTF
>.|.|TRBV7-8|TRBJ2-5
TGTGCCAGCAGCTTCCGGGACACCGGGAATTGGGGCCAAGAGACCCAGTACTTC
CASSFRDTGNWGQETQYF
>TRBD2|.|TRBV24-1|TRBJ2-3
TGTGCCACCAGTGATTTCAGGGGACTAGCGGGGGGGCATACAGATACGCAGTATTTT
CATSDFRGLAGGHTDTQYF
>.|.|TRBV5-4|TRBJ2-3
TGTGCCAGCTCGATGAGTGTTGGCACAGATACGCAGTATTTT
CASSMSVGTDTQYF
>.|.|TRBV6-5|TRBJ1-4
TGTGCCAGCAGTTACTCGGGGGGGCTGAGCGAAAAACTGTTTTTT
CASSYSGGLSEKLFF
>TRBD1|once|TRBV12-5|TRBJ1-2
TGTGCTAGTGGTTTAGACAGGGGATGGGGCTACACCTTC
CASGLDRGWGYTF
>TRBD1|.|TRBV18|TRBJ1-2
TGTGCCAGCTCACCAGGGACAGGGTCCGGCTACACCTTC
CASSPGTGSGYTF
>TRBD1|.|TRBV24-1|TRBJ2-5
TGTGCCACCAGTGACCCTTCAGGGGGCGAGGAGACCCAGTACTTC
CATSDPSGGEETQYF
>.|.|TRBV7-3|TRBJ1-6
TGTGCCAGCAGCTTAACGTCCAACTCCTATAATTCACCCCTCCACTTT
CASSLTSNSYNSPLHF
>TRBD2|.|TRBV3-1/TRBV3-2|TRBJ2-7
TGTGCCAGCAGCCAAGATGTGGCTAGCGGGGGTTACGAGCAGTACTTC
CASSQDVASGGYEQYF
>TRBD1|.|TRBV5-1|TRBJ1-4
TGCGCCAGCAGCTTGGCCCCGGGACAGGGGGGGAATAATGAAAAACTGTTTTTT
CASSLAPGQGGNNEKLFF
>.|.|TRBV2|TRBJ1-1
TGTGCCAGCAGACTCAACCTTAAACCGGGATCGCAAGGGATTGAAGCTTTCTTT
CASRLNLKPGSQGIEAFF
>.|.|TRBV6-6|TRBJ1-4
TGTGCCAGCAGTTACACCCAACAGGGACCTAATGAAAAACTGTTTTTT
CASSYTQQGPNEKLFF
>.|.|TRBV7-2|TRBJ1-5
TGTGCCAGCAGCTTATCTGGCGGGCTCAATCAGCCCCAGCATTTT
CASSLSGGLNQPQHF
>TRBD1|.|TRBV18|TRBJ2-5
TGTGCCAGCTCACCGGAACAGGGGGCTAGGGAGACCCAGTACTTC
CASSPEQGARETQYF
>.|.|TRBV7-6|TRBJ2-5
TGTGCCAGCAGCTTTGACGGAGGCGGGCAAGAGACCCAGTACTTC
CASSFDGGGQETQYF
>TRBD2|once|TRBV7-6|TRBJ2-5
TGTGCCAGCAGCTTAGTTGGGGGGGAGTACCAAGAGACCCAGTACTTC
CASSLVGGEYQETQYF
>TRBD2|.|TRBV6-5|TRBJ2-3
TGTGCCAGCAGCACGACTAGCGGGGGCACAGATACGCAGTATTTT
CASSTTSGGTDTQYF
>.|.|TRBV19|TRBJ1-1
TGTGCCAGTAGTATAGGCCCGGGGTACACTGAAGCTTTCTTT
CASSIGPGYTEAFF
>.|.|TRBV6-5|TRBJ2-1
TGTGCCAGCAGCCTAGACAGCCTCAATGAGCAGTTCTTC
CASSLDSLNEQFF
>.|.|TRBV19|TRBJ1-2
TGTGCCAGTGAACGACAGGCTGGTTATGGCTACACCTTC
CASERQAGYGYTF
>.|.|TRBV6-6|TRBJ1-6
TGTGCCAGCAGTCTTGCGGGGACCCGGGCCGCCACCAATTCACCCCTCCACTTT
CASSLAGTRAATNSPLHF
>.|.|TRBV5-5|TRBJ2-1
TGTGCCAGCAGCTTGGAATTGAGCTCCTACAATGAGCAGTTCTTC
CASSLELSSYNEQFF
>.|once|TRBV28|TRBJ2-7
TGTGCCAGCAGTGTAAACAGGGACGAGCAGTACTTC
CASSVNRDEQYF
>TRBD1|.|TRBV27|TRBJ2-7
TGTGCCAGCAGGCTGACAGGGGCCTACGAGCAGTACTTC
CASRLTGAYEQYF